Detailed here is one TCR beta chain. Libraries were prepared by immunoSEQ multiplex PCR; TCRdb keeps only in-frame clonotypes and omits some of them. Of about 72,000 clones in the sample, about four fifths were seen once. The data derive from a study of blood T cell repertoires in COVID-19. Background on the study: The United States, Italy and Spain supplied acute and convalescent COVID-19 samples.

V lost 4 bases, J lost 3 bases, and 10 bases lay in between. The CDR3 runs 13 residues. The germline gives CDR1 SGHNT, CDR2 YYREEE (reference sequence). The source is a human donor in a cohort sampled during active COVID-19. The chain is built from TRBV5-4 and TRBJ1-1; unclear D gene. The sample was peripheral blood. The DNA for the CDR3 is TGTGCCAGCAGCCTAAGTCGGGACACTGAAGCTTTCTTT. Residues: CASSLSRDTEAFF.